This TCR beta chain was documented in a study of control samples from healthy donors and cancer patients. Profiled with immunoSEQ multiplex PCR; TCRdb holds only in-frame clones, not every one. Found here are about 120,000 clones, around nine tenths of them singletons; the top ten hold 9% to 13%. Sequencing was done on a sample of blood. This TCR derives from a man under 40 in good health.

The CDR3, as DNA: TGTGCCAGCAGATTCGACAGCTCCTACTCCTACGAGCAGTACGTC. Translation gives CASRFDSSYSYEQYV. The chain combines TRBV27 with TRBJ2-7, with D perhaps TRBD1 (5 bases). Germline V gene lookup returns CDR1 MNHEY and CDR2 SMNVEV (reference sequence). There are 15 residues in the CDR3. The ends were cut back, 6 bases at V and 0 bases at J, with 15 bases in the middle.